This paragraph reports one T cell receptor beta chain. Its antigen is undetermined. This entry comes from a study of cytomegalovirus exposure and HLA in healthy donors. Points from the study as a whole: The classifier reportedly diagnosed cytomegalovirus status with high specificity and sensitivity. HLA restriction was apparent for most CMV-associated TCR beta chains in a later analysis.

The length of the CDR3 is 14 residues. V shed 6 bases, J shed 5 bases, and the junction held 7 bases outside the gene matches. Germline-derived CDR1 and CDR2 are LNHDA and SQIVND (reference sequence). The PCR used 60 Vbeta and 13 Jbeta primers. The assay was immunoSEQ multiplex PCR, and TCRdb's table has in-frame clones only and misses some. The sample shows about 180,000 clones, approximately 84% of them seen only once. The rearrangement joins TRBV19 to TRBJ2-7; 10 positions agree with TRBD2. Sequencing used PBMCs. The sequence derives from a boy aged 2 to 10 in good health and CMV-seronegative. The CDR3 sequence is CASSTGLANDEQYF. The CDR3 bases are TGTGCCAGTAGCACGGGACTAGCGAACGACGAGCAGTACTTC.